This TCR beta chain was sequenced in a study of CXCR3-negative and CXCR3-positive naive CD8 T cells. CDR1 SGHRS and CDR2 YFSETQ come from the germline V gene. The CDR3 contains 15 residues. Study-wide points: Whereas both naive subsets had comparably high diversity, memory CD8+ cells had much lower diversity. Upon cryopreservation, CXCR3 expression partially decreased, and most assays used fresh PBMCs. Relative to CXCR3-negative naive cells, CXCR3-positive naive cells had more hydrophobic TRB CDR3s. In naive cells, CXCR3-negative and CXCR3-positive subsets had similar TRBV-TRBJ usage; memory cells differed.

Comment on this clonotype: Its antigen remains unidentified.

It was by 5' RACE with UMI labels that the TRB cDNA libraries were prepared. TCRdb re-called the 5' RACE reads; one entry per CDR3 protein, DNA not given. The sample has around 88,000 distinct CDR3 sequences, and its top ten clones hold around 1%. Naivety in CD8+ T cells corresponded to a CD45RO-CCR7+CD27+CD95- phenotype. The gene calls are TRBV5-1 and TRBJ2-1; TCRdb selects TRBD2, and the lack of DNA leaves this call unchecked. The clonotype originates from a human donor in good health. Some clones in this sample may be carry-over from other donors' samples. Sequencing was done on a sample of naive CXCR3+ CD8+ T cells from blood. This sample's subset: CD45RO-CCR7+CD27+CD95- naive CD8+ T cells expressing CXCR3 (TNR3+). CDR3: CASSSSGPLPNEQFF.